The 9 T cell receptor beta chains presented below share a single source sample, sequenced in a study of T cell repertoires in cytomegalovirus infection. Antigens of these TCRs are unknown. TCRdb ran MiXCR on the reads and lists one entry per CDR3 protein. The table lists 80,000 to 90,000 distinct CDR3 sequences, around 49% of them singletons. Sequenced material: CD8+ T cells from cultured PBMCs, taken from culture after CMV antigen stimulation. The receptors derive from a human donor in good health (CMV status not recorded). Some clones in this sample may be carry-over from other donors' samples.

The chain is built from TRBV12-3 or TRBV12-4 and TRBJ2-5; D is unresolved. Trimming shortened V by 0 bases and J by 1 base, and 9 bases separated the two germline ends. The CDR3 has 15 amino acids. The CDR3 loop is CASSLAGRAQETQYF. CDR3 DNA sequence: TGTGCCAGCAGTTTAGCGGGCCGAGCCCAAGAGACCCAGTACTTC.

This sequence joins TRBV28 and TRBJ2-3; 8 bases match TRBD2. Germline values: CDR1 MDHEN, CDR2 SYDVKM. V dropped 5 bases and J dropped 6; count of bases not matched to a gene: 13. The CDR3 length is 16 residues. This chain's CDR3 is CASSPAVGAGVDTQYF. In DNA form, the CDR3 reads TGTGCCAGCAGTCCCGCGGTCGGAGCGGGAGTGGATACGCAGTATTTT.

This clonotype was seen a handful of times. V is TRBV6-1 and J is TRBJ1-3, with a weak D call TRBD1 (6 bases). CDR3 length equals 16 residues. CDR1 is MNHNS, CDR2 SASEGT, per germline. Deletions cut 6 bases from V and 0 bases from J, with 15 bases between. CDR3 DNA sequence: TGTGCCAGCAGGTCCTCACAGGGTAGCTCTGGAAACACCATATATTTT. It translates to CASRSSQGSSGNTIYF.

A few counts support this clonotype. This chain's CDR3 is CASSYSPGADQPQHF. DNA of the CDR3: TGTGCCAGCAGTTACTCTCCAGGGGCGGATCAGCCCCAGCATTTT. This rearrangement joins TRBV6-6 to TRBJ1-5, with D maybe TRBD1 (6 bases). The V gene's germline CDR1 is MNHNY and CDR2 SVGAGI (reference sequence). CDR3 size: 15 residues. V lost 0 bases and J 5 bases, leaving 11 bases between the germline ends.

Points on this clonotype: Germline and junction disagree at one end, which may indicate a read error. The chain's CDR3 is CASSQENTEAFF. Here the CDR3 DNA reads TGTGCCAGCAGCCAAGAGAACACTGAAGCTTTCTTT. The V and J genes are TRBV4-1 and TRBJ1-1, with unresolved D. The CDR3 sequence is 12 residues long. CDR1 is MGHRA and CDR2 is YSYEKL in the germline V gene.

The rearrangement joins TRBV19 to TRBJ1-5; no clear D. CDR1 and CDR2 from the germline V gene are LNHDA and SQIVND (reference sequence). The CDR3 runs to 15 residues. Trimming cost V 3 bases and J 3 bases, with 12 bases left between them. The CDR3 sequence is CASSMRREVNQPQHF. In DNA form, the CDR3 reads TGTGCCAGTAGTATGAGGAGGGAAGTCAATCAGCCCCAGCATTTT.

This rearrangement joins TRBV5-4 to TRBJ2-7, with 10 bases fitting TRBD1. This CDR3 has 14 amino acids. V gave up 6 bases and J gave up 4 bases; unmatched junction bases: 7. Per germline, CDR1 SGHNT and CDR2 YYREEE (reference sequence). The chain's CDR3 is CASTRDRGPYEQYF. The CDR3 DNA sequence: TGTGCCAGCACCAGGGACAGGGGCCCTTACGAGCAGTACTTC.

This clonotype has only a few counts. The chain links TRBV10-3 to TRBJ2-2; no reliable D call. Germline V CDR1 and CDR2: ENHRY, SYGVKD. The V gene lost 7 bases and the J gene lost 7 bases, with 13 bases spanning the gap. There are 13 residues in the CDR3. CDR3 amino acids: CAITAAEGGELFF. The CDR3 nucleotides are TGTGCCATCACGGCCGCCGAAGGCGGGGAGCTGTTTTTT.

The chain combines TRBV7-9 with TRBJ2-4; 9 bases line up with TRBD2. The J segment lost 9 bases and the V segment lost 5 bases, leaving 8 bases of the junction unmatched. CDR3 length: 14 residues. The V gene's germline CDR1 is SEHNR and CDR2 FQNEAQ (reference sequence). CDR3 sequence reads: CASSPPSGGLIQYF. The CDR3 DNA is TGTGCCAGCAGCCCGCCAAGCGGGGGGCTCATTCAGTACTTC.